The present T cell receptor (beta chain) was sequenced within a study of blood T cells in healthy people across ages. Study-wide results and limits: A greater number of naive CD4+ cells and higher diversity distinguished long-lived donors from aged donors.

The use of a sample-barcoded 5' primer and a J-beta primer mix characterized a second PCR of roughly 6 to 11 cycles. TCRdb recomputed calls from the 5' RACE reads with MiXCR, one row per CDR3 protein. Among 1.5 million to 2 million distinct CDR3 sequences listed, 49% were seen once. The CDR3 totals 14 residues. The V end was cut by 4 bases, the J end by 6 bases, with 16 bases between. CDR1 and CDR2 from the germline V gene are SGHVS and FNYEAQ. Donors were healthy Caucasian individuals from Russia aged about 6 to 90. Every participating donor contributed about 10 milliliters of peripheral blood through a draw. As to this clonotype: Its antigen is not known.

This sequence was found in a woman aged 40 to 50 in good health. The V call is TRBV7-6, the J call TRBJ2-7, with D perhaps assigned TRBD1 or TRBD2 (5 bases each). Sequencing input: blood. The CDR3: CASSSLLRDREQYF. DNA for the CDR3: TGTGCCAGCAGCTCATTGCTCAGGGACCGCGAGCAGTACTTC.